One and the same sample provided the 14 T cell receptor beta chains below, sequenced in a study of T cell repertoires in cytomegalovirus infection. One entry per CDR3 protein results from TCRdb running MiXCR on the reads. The table has 900,000 to 950,000 distinct CDR3 sequences, around 30% seen once; the top ten hold roughly 13%. Their antigens are not known. The sequencing here drew on cultured CD8+ T cells from PBMCs, taken from culture after CMV antigen stimulation. These receptors all come from a human donor in good health (CMV status not recorded). Some clones in this sample may be carry-over from other donors' samples.

With regard to this clonotype: A much larger clone lies one base from this, so it may be a read error. The chain has TRBV6-6 and TRBJ2-5; D gene uncertain. This CDR3 is built from 12 residues. The V gene's germline CDR1 is MNHNY and CDR2 SVGAGI (reference sequence). The CDR3: CACSYPEETQYF. The CDR3 DNA follows: TGTGCCTGCAGTTACCCAGAAGAGACCCAGTACTTC.

The table lists this clonotype with a few counts. A clone one base away is much larger, so this may be a read error. The rearrangement joins TRBV19 to TRBJ2-5; D unclear. The CDR3 totals 11 residues. Per germline, CDR1 LNHDA and CDR2 SQIVND (reference sequence). Deletions cut 3 bases from V and 5 bases from J, with 4 bases between. The CDR3 bases are TGTGCCAGTAGTATGGAGGAGACCCAGTACTTC. Translated: CASSMEETQYF.

This rearrangement joins TRBV6-2 or TRBV6-3 to TRBJ2-2, with D perhaps TRBD1 (5 bases). Germline V gene sequence: CDR1 MNHEY, CDR2 SVGEGT. The CDR3 contains 18 residues. V was trimmed by 2 bases and J by 4 bases, leaving 20 bases between them. The CDR3 is CASSYDSAVDSSTGELFF. Here the CDR3 DNA reads TGTGCCAGCAGTTACGATTCTGCAGTCGACAGTTCCACCGGGGAGCTGTTTTTT.

This clonotype turned up a few times. This chain links TRBV19 with TRBJ2-1; D gene ambiguous. Between the trimmed V and J ends, which lost 7 bases and 7 bases, there was a span of 11 bases. The CDR3 sequence is 12 residues long. Germline CDR1 and CDR2: LNHDA and SQIVND (reference sequence). CDR3 loop: CASKRAGNEQFF. CDR3 nucleotide sequence: TGTGCCAGTAAACGGGCCGGGAATGAGCAGTTCTTC.

This clonotype was observed a handful of times. This chain joins TRBV7-2 and TRBJ2-1; D is ambiguous. Trimming left V 1 base short and J 8 bases short, with 15 bases between. Germline V gene sequence: CDR1 SGHTA, CDR2 FQGNSA. This CDR3 contains 15 residues. The CDR3 reads CASSLEGTLLDEQFF. CDR3 in DNA: TGTGCCAGCAGCTTAGAGGGAACCCTCCTCGATGAGCAGTTCTTC.

V and J are TRBV27 and TRBJ1-5; D uncertain. CDR1 and CDR2 (germline): MNHEY, SMNVEV (reference sequence). The CDR3 is 16 residues long. V gave up 0 bases and J gave up 2 bases, with 11 bases separating them. In DNA, the CDR3 is TGTGCCAGCAGTTTATCCGGCAGGAGGGGCAATCAGCCCCAGCATTTT. Amino acid sequence: CASSLSGRRGNQPQHF.

This clonotype was observed many times. This chain uses TRBV7-8 with TRBJ1-5; no reliable D call. The V end was cut by 5 bases, the J end by 1 base, with 15 bases between. This CDR3 has 16 residues. CDR1 and CDR2 (germline): SGHVS, FQNEAQ. The CDR3 bases are TGTGCCAGCAGCCCCGGGAGGGTTATGAGCAATCAGCCCCAGCATTTT. This codes for CASSPGRVMSNQPQHF.

The chain recombines TRBV19 with TRBJ2-1; TRBD2 matches at 11 bases. CDR3 length equals 18 residues. J lost 0 bases, V lost 3 bases, and 7 bases had no gene match. Germline assignment: CDR1 LNHDA and CDR2 SQIVND (reference sequence). CDR3 sequence: CASSMASGGLSSYNEQFF. DNA of the CDR3: TGTGCCAGTAGTATGGCTAGCGGGGGGCTCAGCTCCTACAATGAGCAGTTCTTC.

The chain carries TRBV12-3 or TRBV12-4 and TRBJ2-3; no firm D call. Between the trimmed V and J ends, which lost 4 bases and 5 bases, there was a span of 19 bases. CDR3 length: 16 amino acids. CDR3 residues: CASSSSGYTSEDTQYF. CDR3 bases: TGTGCCAGCAGTTCCTCCGGGTACACAAGTGAAGATACGCAGTATTTT.

Note on this clonotype: This may arise from a read error, as a much more abundant clone is one base away. This rearrangement joins TRBV7-9 to TRBJ1-2, with D maybe TRBD1 (6 bases). CDR3 size: 17 residues. V shed 2 bases and J shed 8 bases, with 24 bases lying between them. CDR1 is SEHNR, CDR2 FQNEAQ, per germline (reference sequence). The CDR3 DNA sequence: TGTGCCAGCAGCTTATTCGGGGGGGGCGCCGACCTGGGAGGCTACACCTTC. This translates into CASSLFGGGADLGGYTF.

This sequence joins TRBV19 and TRBJ1-2; D is unclear. CDR1 and CDR2 (germline): LNHDA, SQIVND (reference sequence). The ends were cut back, 7 bases at V and 4 bases at J, with 7 bases in the middle. There are 11 residues in the CDR3. CDR3 sequence (DNA): TGTGCCAGTATGGATATCTATGGCTACACCTTC. Amino acid sequence: CASMDIYGYTF. Full variable domain (missing parts from reference TRBV19 and TRBJ1-2): DGGITQSPKYLFRKEGQNVTLSCEQNLNHDAMYWYRQDPGQGLRLIYYSQIVNDFQKGDIAEGYSVSREKKESFPLTVTSAQKNPTAFYLCASMDIYGYTFGSGTRLTVV.

This sequence joins TRBV6-2 or TRBV6-3 and TRBJ1-2, with D possibly being TRBD1 (5 bases). Germline V gene sequence: CDR1 MNHEY, CDR2 SVGEGT. The CDR3 is 13 residues long. Trimming removed 0 bases at V and 5 bases at J, with 7 bases between. CDR3 nucleotides: TGTGCCAGCAGTTACTCCAGGGCTTATGGCTACACCTTC. It specifies CASSYSRAYGYTF.

The chain is built from TRBV20-1 and TRBJ2-7; 9 bases match TRBD1. The CDR3 consists of 14 residues. The germline V gene encodes CDR1 DFQATT and CDR2 SNEGSKA (reference sequence). The trim removed 4 bases at V and 4 bases at J, leaving 8 bases unmatched. CDR3 protein: CSATPGQGWYEQYF. Written as DNA, the CDR3 is TGCAGTGCTACACCGGGACAGGGATGGTACGAGCAGTACTTC.

The chain recombines TRBV12-5 with TRBJ2-7; either TRBD1 or TRBD2 may fit D (5 bases each). V dropped 5 bases and J dropped 2 bases, with 28 bases sitting between them. The CDR3 loop spans 19 amino acids. Germline V gene data show CDR1 as LGHNT and CDR2 as FRNRAP. The CDR3 DNA follows: TGTGCTAGTGGTCCCGCGGCGAATCACGGGACGGAGATCCCCTACGAGCAGTACGTC. This encodes CASGPAANHGTEIPYEQYV.